These T cell receptor beta chains were read from a single sample in a study of blood T cell repertoires in COVID-19. This table comes from immunoSEQ multiplex PCR, and its TCRdb copy is limited to in-frame clones, with some not included. The table has about 140,000 clones, 84% seen once. The sample consisted of peripheral blood. These receptors all come from a woman in her fifties or sixties with acute or convalescent COVID-19. The CDR3 runs from the conserved cysteine through the conserved F or W. The D gene is left open where the match is weak. Not every row has a clone size; where given, it reads once, few, many or a size class.

v_gene	d_gene	abundance	j_gene	CDR3aa
TRBV6-1	-	-	TRBJ1-3	CASSDRYSGNTIYF
TRBV27	-	-	TRBJ1-2	CASSSLNRNYGYTF
TRBV7-9	TRBD2	-	TRBJ2-7	CASSTNRGRHYEQYF
TRBV28	TRBD2	-	TRBJ2-5	CASSLARAGRGETQYF
TRBV5-1	-	few	TRBJ2-7	CASSFEGAYEQYF
TRBV7-3	-	-	TRBJ2-7	CASSLLGHGSEQYF
TRBV28	-	-	TRBJ1-5	CASSLPARGSNQPQHF
TRBV3-1/TRBV3-2	-	-	TRBJ1-5	CASSQGRSPNQPQHF
TRBV6-4	TRBD1	-	TRBJ1-1	CASSLGTASEAFF
TRBV28	-	-	TRBJ2-7	CASSTTGFQPYEQYF
TRBV28	-	-	TRBJ2-1	CASRDSSSYNEQFF
TRBV7-2	TRBD2	once	TRBJ2-3	CASSVEVSGSGGDTQYF
TRBV4-3	-	-	TRBJ2-7	CASSQATAMGPAEVVEQYF
TRBV2	TRBD1	-	TRBJ1-5	CASNRDRGSNQPQHF
TRBV28	TRBD1	-	TRBJ1-2	CASSSLGQSYGYTF
TRBV3-1/TRBV3-2	TRBD2	-	TRBJ2-1	CASSQDLRTSGNNEQFF
TRBV12-3/TRBV12-4	-	-	TRBJ2-7	CASSSVGREQYF
TRBV19	-	-	TRBJ1-1	CASSIGVFGRRSSTEAFF
TRBV7-8	-	-	TRBJ2-3	CASSLERPTDTQYF
TRBV30	-	few	TRBJ2-7	CAWGSGQGGEDEQYF
TRBV7-2	-	-	TRBJ1-5	CASSLDAGVSNQPQHF
TRBV5-1	-	-	TRBJ2-7	CASSLIFQGSGSSGNEQYF
TRBV19	TRBD1	-	TRBJ2-1	CASSIVLLGTGVNEQFF
TRBV5-4	-	few	TRBJ2-2	CASSHSLGELFF
TRBV5-4	TRBD1	-	TRBJ1-2	CASSLIGQVGLNYGYTF
TRBV5-1	TRBD1	-	TRBJ2-5	CASSLGTGFIKETQYF
TRBV19	-	-	TRBJ2-3	CASRVAATDTQYF
TRBV29-1	-	-	TRBJ2-2	CSVVADAGELFF
TRBV27	TRBD1	few	TRBJ1-1	CASSLGFDRVNTEAFF
TRBV27	-	-	TRBJ1-4	CASSLEPPAPRHEKLFF
TRBV6-6	-	-	TRBJ1-1	CASTLWTANTEAFF
TRBV12-3/TRBV12-4	TRBD1	-	TRBJ1-1	CASSLTGGGAFF
TRBV7-8	TRBD2	-	TRBJ2-7	CASSPGTSVGEQYF
TRBV28	TRBD2	-	TRBJ2-1	CASSQLAGLGGEQFF
TRBV5-1	-	-	TRBJ2-3	CASSLVATSTDTQYF
TRBV11-3	-	-	TRBJ1-2	CASSPRGRGDYGYTF
TRBV6-2/TRBV6-3	-	-	TRBJ1-2	CASSRGRGYGYTF
TRBV5-1	TRBD2	-	TRBJ2-7	CASSFLIREAASYEQYF
TRBV29-1	-	-	TRBJ1-1	CSVTSGAEAFF
TRBV6-2/TRBV6-3	TRBD2	-	TRBJ2-4	CASSQQTSGTRGKNIQYF
TRBV10-2	TRBD1	-	TRBJ2-5	CASGQGVWETQYF
TRBV3-1/TRBV3-2	TRBD2	-	TRBJ2-1	CASSLTSGMKSSYNEQFF
TRBV5-1	TRBD2	-	TRBJ2-1	CASSPTEGLAGGWFF
TRBV10-3	TRBD2	-	TRBJ2-7	CATRGSGSSYEQYF
TRBV18	TRBD1	-	TRBJ2-7	CASCDRVGYEQYF
TRBV3-1/TRBV3-2	-	-	TRBJ1-4	CASSPRGGGREKLFF
TRBV14	TRBD1	-	TRBJ1-2	CASSQDRNYGYTF
TRBV10-2	-	-	TRBJ2-6	CASSDHLSAGANVLTF
TRBV9	-	-	TRBJ1-2	CASSEGVYYGYTF